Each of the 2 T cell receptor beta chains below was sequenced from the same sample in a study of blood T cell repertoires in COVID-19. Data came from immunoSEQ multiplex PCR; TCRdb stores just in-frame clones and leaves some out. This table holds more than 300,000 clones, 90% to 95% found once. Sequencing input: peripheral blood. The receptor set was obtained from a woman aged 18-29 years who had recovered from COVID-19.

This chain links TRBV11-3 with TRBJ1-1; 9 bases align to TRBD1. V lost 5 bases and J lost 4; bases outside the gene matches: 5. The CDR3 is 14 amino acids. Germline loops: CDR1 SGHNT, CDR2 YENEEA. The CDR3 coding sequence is TGTGCCAGCAGCACCTACAGGGGGCTCACTGAAGCTTTCTTT. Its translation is CASSTYRGLTEAFF.

CDR3 sequence reads: CASSYPRPYEQYV. The CDR3 coding sequence is TGTGCCAGCAGTTATCCCAGGCCCTACGAGCAGTACGTC. The chain links TRBV6-2 or TRBV6-3 to TRBJ2-7; D unresolved. The CDR3 sequence is 13 residues long. Trimming left V 3 bases short and J 2 bases short, with 8 bases between. CDR1 and CDR2 from the germline V gene are MNHEY and SVGEGT.